Each of the 31 T cell receptor beta chains below was sequenced from the same sample in a study of cytomegalovirus exposure and HLA in healthy donors. Vbeta (60) and Jbeta (13) primers were used in the PCR. Libraries were prepared by immunoSEQ multiplex PCR; TCRdb keeps only in-frame clonotypes and omits some of them. The sample lists under 200,000 clones, just under 80% seen once, with about 5.6% in the top ten. Material for sequencing was PBMCs. Every receptor here comes from a woman in her thirties in good health and CMV-seropositive.

DNA for the CDR3: TGCGCCAGCAGTTCAGGACAGAGCTATAACTATGGCTACACCTTC. This encodes CASSSGQSYNYGYTF. The chain carries TRBV5-1 and TRBJ1-2, with a tentative D call TRBD1 (6 bases). The length of the CDR3 is 15 residues. Per the germline V gene, CDR1 is SGHRS and CDR2 is YFSETQ. The V gene lost 5 bases and the J gene lost 1 base, with 15 bases spanning the gap.

The table lists this clone with a count of one. The chain couples TRBV7-9 to TRBJ1-1; D is uncertain. There are 13 residues in the CDR3. Deletions cut 2 bases from V and 1 base from J, with 5 bases between. Germline V gene data show CDR1 as SEHNR and CDR2 as FQNEAQ (reference sequence). In DNA form, the CDR3 reads TGTGCCAGCAGCTTATCAGGGAACACTGAAGCTTTCTTT. This gives the protein CASSLSGNTEAFF.

V usage is TRBV5-5 and J usage is TRBJ1-2, with D perhaps matching TRBD1 (5 bases). CDR3 length: 13 residues. The germline CDR1 and CDR2 sequences are SGHKS and YYEKEE (reference sequence). The V end lost 0 bases, the J end lost 8 bases, and 11 bases lay between the germline ends. CDR3 protein: CASSLGQWGGYTF. Here the CDR3 DNA reads TGTGCCAGCAGCTTGGGACAGTGGGGCGGCTACACCTTC.

The V gene is TRBV14, the J gene TRBJ2-7; D possibly corresponds to TRBD2 (5 bases). The CDR3 extends over 19 amino acids. V shed 4 bases and J shed 3 bases, with 28 bases lying between them. Germline V lookup: CDR1 SGHDN, CDR2 FVKESK. In nucleotides, the CDR3 is TGTGCCAGCAGCCGAGGAGGTTTGGGAAGCCGGACTGCAGACTACGAGCAGTACTTC. This translates into CASSRGGLGSRTADYEQYF.

The chain uses TRBV7-2 and TRBJ2-7; D unresolved. The germline V gene encodes CDR1 SGHTA and CDR2 FQGNSA. The ends were cut back, 0 bases at V and 4 bases at J, with 10 bases in the middle. CDR3 length: 14 amino acids. The CDR3 region has the DNA TGTGCCAGCAGCTTAGCCATAGTAAAATACGAGCAGTACTTC. It is translated as CASSLAIVKYEQYF. Based on the CDR3 plus reference TRBV7-2 and TRBJ2-7, the full variable domain is GAGVSQSPSNKVTEKGKDVELRCDPISGHTALYWYRQSLGQGLEFLIYFQGNSAPDKSGLPSDRFSAERTGGSVSTLTIQRTQQEDSAVYLCASSLAIVKYEQYFGPGTRLTVT.

The CDR3 sequence: CASTTRTYTGELFF. The DNA of the CDR3 is TGTGCCAGCACCACCCGAACTTACACCGGGGAGCTGTTTTTT. The V gene is TRBV6-5, the J gene TRBJ2-2; D gene ambiguous. CDR3 length: 14 residues. The germline gives CDR1 MNHEY, CDR2 SVGAGI. The V end lost 7 bases, the J end lost 3 bases, and 12 bases lay between the germline ends.

This chain links TRBV5-1 with TRBJ2-2; maybe TRBD1 (5 bases). Trimming removed 2 bases at V and 6 bases at J, with 11 bases between. The length of the CDR3 is 14 residues. The germline CDR1 and CDR2 sequences are SGHRS and YFSETQ. CDR3 sequence reads: CASSFRDDSGELFF. CDR3 coding DNA: TGCGCCAGCAGCTTCAGGGATGATTCCGGGGAGCTGTTTTTT.

The gene calls are TRBV27 and TRBJ2-7; no clear D. Trimming removed 4 bases from V and 3 bases from J, with 10 bases in between. CDR3 length equals 13 residues. Germline V gene data show CDR1 as MNHEY and CDR2 as SMNVEV (reference sequence). The CDR3 protein is CASSYDIGYEQYF. The CDR3 bases are TGTGCCAGCAGTTACGACATAGGCTACGAGCAGTACTTC.

The chain's CDR3 is CASSPYPGTAPLNYGYTF. DNA of the CDR3: TGTGCCAGCAGTCCCTACCCCGGGACAGCACCATTAAACTATGGCTACACCTTC. V usage is TRBV2 and J usage is TRBJ1-2; TRBD1 matches 7 bases. This CDR3 is built from 18 residues. V lost 5 bases and J lost 2; bases outside the gene matches: 17. The germline gives CDR1 SNHLY, CDR2 FYNNEI.

This clone was picked up one time. This chain uses TRBV18 with TRBJ2-3, with 7 bases lining up with TRBD2. The germline V gene encodes CDR1 KGHSH and CDR2 LQKENI. The J segment lost 8 bases and the V segment lost 2 bases, leaving 4 bases of the junction unmatched. The CDR3 runs 13 residues. DNA of the CDR3: TGTGCCAGCTCACCATTAGCGGGCACTACGCAGTATTTT. Amino acid sequence: CASSPLAGTTQYF.

The chain carries TRBV2 and TRBJ1-1; 7 positions match TRBD1. J lost 4 bases, V lost 6 bases, and 5 bases had no gene match. The CDR3 runs 13 residues. Germline CDR1 SNHLY, CDR2 FYNNEI. The CDR3 coding sequence is TGTGCCAGCAGGTCCAGGGGGAGCACTGAAGCTTTCTTT. It specifies CASRSRGSTEAFF. Full variable domain (rest looked up from reference TRBV2 and TRBJ1-1): EPEVTQTPSHQVTQMGQEVILRCVPISNHLYFYWYRQILGQKVEFLVSFYNNEISEKSEIFDDQFSVERPDGSNFTLKIRSTKLEDSAMYFCASRSRGSTEAFFGQGTRLTVV.

The chain combines TRBV2 with TRBJ2-4, with a weak D call TRBD2 (5 bases). This CDR3 is built from 13 residues. Germline-derived CDR1 and CDR2 are SNHLY and FYNNEI. V shed 4 bases and J shed 9 bases, with 13 bases lying between them. The chain's CDR3 is CASSVEEQTIQYF. The CDR3 DNA follows: TGTGCCAGCAGTGTGGAGGAACAAACCATTCAGTACTTC.

This clone showed up just once. The J gene is TRBJ2-5, the V gene TRBV6-5; TRBD1 aligns across 8 bases. The CDR3 consists of 15 residues. Germline V gene lookup returns CDR1 MNHEY and CDR2 SVGAGI. Trimming removed 2 bases from V and 5 bases from J; junction bases left unmatched: 7. CDR3 DNA sequence: TGTGCCAGCAGTTACCTTCGACAGGGGTGGGAGACCCAGTACTTC. Its protein is CASSYLRQGWETQYF.

This clone was detected a few times. The DNA of the CDR3 is TGTGCCAGTAGTATGCCTAGCGGTTCAGATACGCAGTATTTT. It translates to CASSMPSGSDTQYF. The rearrangement uses TRBV19 and TRBJ2-3; TRBD2 matches at 7 bases. The CDR3 length is 14 residues. Germline V CDR1 and CDR2: LNHDA, SQIVND (reference sequence). The trim removed 3 bases at V and 4 bases at J, leaving 4 bases unmatched. The variable domain in full, completed from reference TRBV19 and TRBJ2-3, reads DGGITQSPKYLFRKEGQNVTLSCEQNLNHDAMYWYRQDPGQGLRLIYYSQIVNDFQKGDIAEGYSVSREKKESFPLTVTSAQKNPTAFYLCASSMPSGSDTQYFGPGTRLTVL.

V gene TRBV4-1 combines with J gene TRBJ2-2; D uncertain. V was clipped by 1 base and J by 4 bases, with 10 bases between them. The V gene's germline CDR1 is MGHRA and CDR2 YSYEKL. This CDR3 is 15 amino acids long. CDR3 residues: CASSQVSGSTGELFF. The CDR3 DNA reads as TGCGCCAGCAGCCAAGTATCCGGTTCCACCGGGGAGCTGTTTTTT.

This rearrangement joins TRBV7-3 to TRBJ2-1, with D perhaps matching TRBD1 (7 bases). Germline-derived CDR1 and CDR2 are SGHTA and FQGTGA. CDR3 length: 14 residues. V was shortened by 1 base and J by 10 bases, with 14 bases between the two germline ends. The CDR3 DNA sequence: TGTGCCAGCAGCTTAAGGGCAGGGGGAGGCGAGCAGTTCTTC. The encoded protein is CASSLRAGGGEQFF.

V usage is TRBV6-5 and J usage is TRBJ2-5; no reliable D call. Per germline, CDR1 MNHEY and CDR2 SVGAGI. The CDR3 runs 15 residues. Trimming shortened V by 1 base and J by 1 base, and 10 bases separated the two germline ends. The CDR3 loop is CASSYLDTSQETQYF. The CDR3, as DNA: TGTGCCAGCAGTTACTTAGACACCAGCCAAGAGACCCAGTACTTC.

The CDR3 coding sequence is TGCGCCAGCAGCTCCCCGGGACAGAGTATTGCAACTAATGAAAAACTGTTTTTT. Its translation: CASSSPGQSIATNEKLFF. The chain combines TRBV5-1 with TRBJ1-4, with 7 positions matching TRBD1. Trimming at V came to 3 bases and at J to 0 bases, leaving 11 bases not matched to a gene. This CDR3 comprises 18 residues. Looked up from germline, CDR1 is SGHRS and CDR2 is YFSETQ. Full variable domain (remainder filled in from reference TRBV5-1 and TRBJ1-4): KAGVTQTPRYLIKTRGQQVTLSCSPISGHRSVSWYQQTPGQGLQFLFEYFSETQRNKGNFPGRFSGRQFSNSRSEMNVSTLELGDSALYLCASSSPGQSIATNEKLFFGSGTQLSVL.

The genes are TRBV25-1 and TRBJ2-7; TRBD1 matches at 11 bases. The CDR3 contains 16 residues. After removal of 3 bases from V and 3 bases from J, the junction contained 7 bases not matched to a gene. Germline-derived CDR1 and CDR2 are MGHDK and SYGVNS. CDR3 residues: CASSDPRTGGNYEQYF. In DNA form, the CDR3 reads TGTGCCAGCAGTGACCCCAGGACAGGGGGCAACTACGAGCAGTACTTC.

The chain employs TRBV2 and TRBJ1-1; D is uncertain. CDR1 and CDR2 (germline): SNHLY, FYNNEI. V gave up 6 bases and J gave up 12 bases, with 14 bases separating them. The CDR3 loop spans 11 amino acids. Here the CDR3 reads CASRPDSFPFF. CDR3 DNA: TGTGCCAGCAGGCCCGACTCATTTCCTTTCTTT.

V gene TRBV7-9 combines with J gene TRBJ2-3, with D perhaps TRBD2 (5 bases). This CDR3 is 16 amino acids long. CDR1 SEHNR and CDR2 FQNEAQ come from the germline V gene (reference sequence). V dropped 2 bases and J dropped 1 base, with 13 bases sitting between them. CDR3 residues: CASSLCPGTCTDTQYF. The CDR3 nucleotides are TGTGCCAGCAGCTTATGCCCGGGAACTTGCACAGATACGCAGTATTTT.

V and J are TRBV19 and TRBJ2-2, with a weak D call TRBD1 (6 bases). V dropped 7 bases and J dropped 4 bases, with 10 bases sitting between them. CDR1 LNHDA and CDR2 SQIVND come from the germline V gene (reference sequence). The CDR3 totals 13 residues. DNA of the CDR3: TGTGCCAGTAACTTACAGGGCACCGGGGAGCTGTTTTTT. This encodes CASNLQGTGELFF.

This chain joins TRBV5-1 and TRBJ1-6, with D maybe TRBD1 (5 bases). Trimming removed 4 bases from V and 9 bases from J, with 14 bases in between. Germline CDR1 is SGHRS and CDR2 is YFSETQ. The CDR3 length is 14 residues. The CDR3 reads CASSPVEGLSPLHF. In DNA form, the CDR3 reads TGCGCCAGCAGCCCGGTGGAGGGGCTTTCACCCCTCCACTTT.

The chain couples TRBV25-1 to TRBJ2-7, with a possible D match to TRBD2 (6 bases). Germline values: CDR1 MGHDK, CDR2 SYGVNS. The V and J ends lost 4 bases and 5 bases respectively, with 12 bases between them. This CDR3 has 13 amino acids. The CDR3 loop is CASSGDSVHEQYF. The CDR3 DNA sequence: TGTGCCAGCAGTGGGGACTCAGTCCACGAGCAGTACTTC.

The chain links TRBV5-6 to TRBJ1-5; D gene ambiguous. The CDR3 spans 14 residues. V lost 3 bases to trimming and J lost 1 base, with 8 bases between them. The V gene's germline CDR1 is SGHDT and CDR2 YYEEEE. The CDR3 sequence is CASSWRGSNQPQHF. The CDR3 DNA reads as TGTGCCAGCAGCTGGCGGGGAAGCAATCAGCCCCAGCATTTT.

The rearrangement uses TRBV5-1 and TRBJ2-7; a possible D gene is TRBD1 (6 bases). The CDR3 covers 14 residues. With 3 bases removed from V and 4 bases from J, the gap between germline ends came to 14 bases. Germline-derived CDR1 and CDR2 are SGHRS and YFSETQ. The DNA for the CDR3 is TGCGCCAGCAGCTCATCGACAGGTACTTACGAGCAGTACTTC. This encodes CASSSSTGTYEQYF.

The CDR3, as DNA: TGTGCCAGTAGTCGGGAGAGTTGGACCACTGAAGCTTTCTTT. This codes for CASSRESWTTEAFF. The chain joins TRBV19 to TRBJ1-1; D is uncertain. The CDR3 is 14 residues long. V was shortened by 5 bases and J by 4 bases, with 14 bases between the two germline ends. Germline-derived CDR1 and CDR2 are LNHDA and SQIVND (reference sequence).

This clone has only one observation. The chain uses TRBV2 and TRBJ2-7; D is unresolved. Per the germline V gene, CDR1 is SNHLY and CDR2 is FYNNEI. This CDR3 is 14 amino acids long. V was pared by 4 bases and J by 2 bases, with 12 bases between. The CDR3 loop reads CASSGVQVTYEQYF. DNA of the CDR3: TGTGCCAGCAGTGGGGTCCAGGTCACCTACGAGCAGTACTTC.

V gene TRBV18 combines with J gene TRBJ2-5; D might be TRBD2 (7 bases). CDR1 and CDR2 from the germline V gene are KGHSH and LQKENI. V was clipped by 3 bases and J by 4 bases, with 18 bases between them. CDR3 length: 16 residues. The CDR3 sequence: CASSPPMGGPRETQYF. CDR3 sequence (DNA): TGTGCCAGCTCACCCCCGATGGGGGGGCCGAGAGAGACCCAGTACTTC.

This chain uses TRBV19 with TRBJ2-7; a weak D match, TRBD2 (5 bases). The CDR3 is 11 amino acids. Germline loops: CDR1 LNHDA, CDR2 SQIVND (reference sequence). Between the trimmed V and J ends, which lost 6 bases and 11 bases, there was a span of 14 bases. Written as DNA, the CDR3 is TGTGCCAGTAGCCCCGGCTACGGGGAGTACTTC. This translates into CASSPGYGEYF.

This chain joins TRBV19 and TRBJ1-5, with 7 bases lining up with TRBD1. The CDR3 length is 14 residues. The germline V gene has CDR1 LNHDA and CDR2 SQIVND (reference sequence). V trimming: 4 bases; J trimming: 4 bases; junction bases outside the gene matches: 4. The CDR3 reads CASSTGQVNQPQHF. DNA for the CDR3: TGTGCCAGTAGTACCGGACAGGTGAATCAGCCCCAGCATTTT.